A single sample is the source of the 27 T cell receptor beta chains below, sequenced in a study of T cells in Graves' hyperthyroidism and ophthalmopathy. From RNA transcripts, TCR beta CDR3 regions were amplified. TCR CDR3 underwent first-round RT-PCR with the HTBI primer set. TCRdb re-called the multiplex PCR reads through MiXCR, storing one row per CDR3 protein. The table records about 210,000 distinct CDR3 sequences, over 15% of them present only once. Sequences were obtained from blood. The receptor source for this set is a man aged 50-59 years with Graves' hyperthyroidism.

In its sample, this clonotype was seen many times. The chain combines TRBV20-1 with TRBJ2-1; 11 nucleotides agree with TRBD2. The V segment lost 5 bases and the J segment 10 bases; nucleotides outside the gene matches: 10. This CDR3 spans 14 amino acids. Germline V gene sequence: CDR1 DFQATT, CDR2 SNEGSKA (reference sequence). The CDR3 loop reads CSAAGLAGEMEQFF. For the CDR3, the DNA is TGCAGTGCTGCAGGACTAGCGGGTGAAATGGAGCAGTTCTTC.

V gene TRBV7-8 combines with J gene TRBJ1-6, with 7 bases that match TRBD1. The CDR3 extends over 15 amino acids. Trimming cost V 1 base and J 10 bases; bases outside gene matches: 7. Germline CDR1 reads SGHVS; CDR2 reads FQNEAQ. CDR3 DNA sequence: TGTGCCAGCAGCTTAGAGGCCAGGGGGGCGTCACCCCTCCACTTT. This translates into CASSLEARGASPLHF.

This clonotype was counted at least ten times. The chain uses TRBV30 and TRBJ1-1, with TRBD1 identical over 9 bases. The CDR3 spans 15 residues. Germline CDR1 reads GTSNPN; CDR2 reads SVGIG (reference sequence). V lost 5 bases and J lost 5; bases outside the gene matches: 12. The CDR3 loop is CAWELRDRVITEAFF. The DNA of the CDR3 is TGTGCCTGGGAGCTTCGGGACAGGGTAATAACTGAAGCTTTCTTT.

This clonotype has at least ten counts. V gene TRBV15 combines with J gene TRBJ2-3; no reliable D call. Germline CDR1 is LNHNV and CDR2 is YYDKDF (reference sequence). The CDR3 contains 17 residues. V lost 0 bases and J 0 bases, leaving 13 bases between the germline ends. CDR3 nucleotide sequence: TGTGCCACCAGCAGAGATGGTTTGCACAGTAGCACAGATACGCAGTATTTT. Amino acid sequence: CATSRDGLHSSTDTQYF.

This clonotype was detected a few times. The chain carries TRBV27 and TRBJ2-2; 11 nucleotides align to TRBD1. V lost 5 bases, J lost 2 bases, and 4 bases stayed unmatched. Germline CDR1 is MNHEY and CDR2 is SMNVEV (reference sequence). This CDR3 region has 16 residues. The chain's CDR3 is CASSIGTGGNTGELFF. Here the CDR3 DNA reads TGTGCCAGCAGTATCGGGACAGGGGGAAACACCGGGGAGCTGTTTTTT.

This clonotype was seen at least ten times. The chain recombines TRBV20-1 with TRBJ2-7; D uncertain. CDR1 and CDR2 from the germline V gene are DFQATT and SNEGSKA (reference sequence). With 6 bases removed from V and 0 bases from J, the gap between germline ends came to 15 bases. The CDR3 is 14 residues long. The CDR3 DNA reads TGCAGTGCGAGGAGAGACTCAAGCTCCTACGAGCAGTACTTC. Protein sequence: CSARRDSSSYEQYF.

This clonotype showed up many times. The chain has TRBV30 and TRBJ2-5; weak D call: TRBD1 (5 bases). The V and J ends lost 0 bases and 5 bases respectively, with 10 bases between them. Germline V gene sequence: CDR1 GTSNPN, CDR2 SVGIG (reference sequence). The CDR3 length is 13 residues. The CDR3 loop reads CAWSVKGSETQYF. DNA of the CDR3: TGTGCCTGGAGTGTAAAGGGGTCGGAGACCCAGTACTTC.

This clonotype showed up many times. The chain combines TRBV11-3 with TRBJ2-3; TRBD1 aligns across 9 bases. The CDR3 sequence is 14 residues long. J was trimmed by 6 bases and V by 5 bases; bases with no gene match: 6. In germline, CDR1 is SGHNT, CDR2 YENEEA. The CDR3 bases are TGTGCCAGCAGCGGACAGGGGTCGATGGATACGCAGTATTTT. Translated, it gives CASSGQGSMDTQYF.

The J gene is TRBJ2-2, the V gene TRBV12-3 or TRBV12-4; 11 bases are shared with TRBD1. The trim removed 6 bases at V and 3 bases at J, leaving 3 bases unmatched. The CDR3 is 15 residues long. CDR3 DNA sequence: TGTGCCAGCAGCCGGGACAGGGGGGACACCGGGGAGCTGTTTTTT. It codes for CASSRDRGDTGELFF.

Ten or more counts support this clonotype. The J gene is TRBJ2-3, the V gene TRBV5-1, with a tentative D call TRBD2 (6 bases). The V end was cut by 0 bases, the J end by 2 bases, with 7 bases between. Germline CDR1 is SGHRS and CDR2 is YFSETQ. The CDR3 length is 14 residues. The CDR3 nucleotides are TGCGCCAGCAGCTTGGCACTAGCCACAGATACGCAGTATTTT. Protein product: CASSLALATDTQYF.

There are a few counts of this clonotype. The chain recombines TRBV9 with TRBJ2-1, with unresolved D. Between the trimmed V and J ends, which lost 0 bases and 3 bases, there was a span of 10 bases. Germline V gene data show CDR1 as SGDLS and CDR2 as YYNGEE. This CDR3 region has 15 residues. The CDR3 DNA sequence: TGTGCCAGCAGCGTAGACTCCCCCTTCTACAATGAGCAGTTCTTC. Translated: CASSVDSPFYNEQFF.

This chain joins TRBV10-2 and TRBJ2-7; TRBD1 matches at 7 bases. CDR1 and CDR2 from the germline V gene are WSHSY and SAAADI. With V trimmed by 6 bases and J by 3 bases, 2 bases remained unmatched. The CDR3 runs 12 residues. CDR3 loop: CASRGTVYEQYF. CDR3 nucleotides: TGCGCCAGCAGGGGGACAGTCTACGAGCAGTACTTC.

This clonotype has a handful of counts. A much larger clone sits a single nucleotide away, making a read error possible. The chain employs TRBV7-6 and TRBJ2-1; D is ambiguous. Germline loops: CDR1 SGHVS, CDR2 FNYEAQ. The CDR3 has 15 residues. In nucleotides, the CDR3 is TGTGCCAGCAACTTAGTCGCTAGCTCCTACAATGAGCAGTTCTTC. The encoded protein is CASNLVASSYNEQFF.

There are many counts of this clonotype. V gene TRBV28 combines with J gene TRBJ2-7, with 7 bases that match TRBD2. The CDR3 totals 15 residues. After removal of 5 bases from V and 3 bases from J, the junction contained 10 bases not matched to a gene. Germline V gene lookup returns CDR1 MDHEN and CDR2 SYDVKM. The CDR3 DNA reads as TGTGCCAGCAGTCCGCCCTGGGGGGGAATCTACGAGCAGTACTTC. Its protein is CASSPPWGGIYEQYF.

This clonotype appeared a few times. This sequence joins TRBV5-4 and TRBJ1-1; 10 nucleotides align to TRBD1. V was pared by 4 bases and J by 10 bases, with 7 bases of the junction left unmatched. Germline assignment: CDR1 SGHNT and CDR2 YYREEE (reference sequence). The CDR3 has 13 amino acids. CDR3 nucleotides: TGTGCCAGCAGCCTGACAGGGGGCGAAGGAGCTTTCTTT. Translation gives CASSLTGGEGAFF.

At least ten counts were recorded for this clonotype. The CDR3 loop reads CASSPGTGAGGNEQFF. CDR3 nucleotides: TGTGCCAGCAGTCCCGGGACAGGGGCCGGTGGTAATGAGCAGTTCTTC. The genes are TRBV27 and TRBJ2-1; 10 nucleotides agree with TRBD1. J lost 7 bases, V lost 5 bases, and 11 bases had no gene match. The CDR3 length is 16 residues. CDR1 and CDR2 (germline): MNHEY, SMNVEV (reference sequence).

The chain uses TRBV10-1 and TRBJ2-2, with unresolved D. The CDR3 sequence is 15 residues long. V lost 3 bases to trimming and J lost 2 bases, with 10 bases between them. Germline V gene sequence: CDR1 WNHNN, CDR2 SYGVQD (reference sequence). Here the CDR3 reads CASSDFTANTGELFF. The DNA of the CDR3 is TGCGCCAGCAGTGATTTCACAGCTAACACCGGGGAGCTGTTTTTT.

The genes are TRBV28 and TRBJ2-3, with TRBD1 identical over 9 bases. The length of the CDR3 is 15 residues. Germline CDR1 MDHEN, CDR2 SYDVKM. V shed 3 bases and J 2 bases; nucleotides not matched to a gene: 3. CDR3 region: CASSLGQGYTDTQYF. In nucleotides, the CDR3 is TGTGCCAGCAGTTTGGGACAGGGTTACACAGATACGCAGTATTTT.

This sequence joins TRBV14 and TRBJ2-1; D not resolved. The length of the CDR3 is 13 residues. Germline CDR1 and CDR2: SGHDN and FVKESK. V lost 0 bases to trimming and J lost 9 bases, with 9 bases between them. CDR3 region: CASSQDGGFEQFF. The DNA for the CDR3 is TGTGCCAGCAGCCAAGATGGTGGCTTTGAGCAGTTCTTC.

The chain joins TRBV7-9 to TRBJ2-6, with 10 bases fitting TRBD1. Per the germline V gene, CDR1 is SEHNR and CDR2 is FQNEAQ (reference sequence). V lost 5 bases to trimming and J lost 0 bases; unmatched junction nucleotides: 7. The CDR3 is made up of 18 amino acids. CDR3 amino acids: CASSRPGQGHSGANVLTF. In DNA, the CDR3 is TGTGCCAGCAGCCGGCCGGGACAGGGGCACTCTGGGGCCAACGTCCTGACTTTC.

This clonotype was counted many times. The J gene is TRBJ2-3, the V gene TRBV3-1; 10 bases are shared with TRBD1. This CDR3 is 19 amino acids long. Per germline, CDR1 LGHDT and CDR2 YNNKEL (reference sequence). The V gene end was trimmed by 1 base and the J gene end by 5 bases; junction bases not matched to a gene: 15. The CDR3 sequence: CASSQAPPFGTGAEDTQYF. The CDR3 nucleotides read TGTGCCAGCAGCCAAGCTCCGCCATTTGGGACAGGGGCGGAAGATACGCAGTATTTT.

Ten or more counts support this clonotype. This chain links TRBV12-3 or TRBV12-4 with TRBJ2-1; D is undetermined. There are 13 residues in the CDR3. Trimming removed 3 bases at V and 7 bases at J, with 10 bases between. CDR3 nucleotide sequence: TGTGCCAGCAGTTTCGGTGAAGCTAATGAGCAGTTCTTC. Its translation: CASSFGEANEQFF.

This clonotype was seen a handful of times. The chain has TRBV6-6 and TRBJ2-7; tentative D call: TRBD2 (5 bases). V shed 0 bases and J shed 3 bases, with 9 bases lying between them. The CDR3 covers 14 residues. In germline, CDR1 is MNHNY, CDR2 SVGAGI (reference sequence). The CDR3 nucleotides are TGTGCCAGCAGTTACTCGAGTGGAGGCTACGAGCAGTACTTC. Translated, it gives CASSYSSGGYEQYF.

This clonotype was observed at least ten times. The CDR3 sequence is CASSKTTGKGQPQHF. In DNA form, the CDR3 reads TGTGCCAGCAGCAAAACGACAGGAAAGGGTCAGCCCCAGCATTTT. The chain recombines TRBV11-2 with TRBJ1-5, with D possibly matching TRBD1 (6 bases). The V gene lost 5 bases and the J gene lost 6 bases, with 17 bases spanning the gap. The CDR3 has 15 amino acids. CDR1 is SGHAT and CDR2 is FQNNGV in the germline V gene.

A few counts support this clonotype. This rearrangement joins TRBV14 to TRBJ2-2; TRBD1 might be the D (6 bases). The germline gives CDR1 SGHDN, CDR2 FVKESK. The ends were cut back, 3 bases at V and 0 bases at J, with 11 bases in the middle. The CDR3 loop spans 16 amino acids. The CDR3 region is CASSHRQVANTGELFF. In DNA, the CDR3 is TGTGCCAGCAGCCACCGACAGGTAGCGAACACCGGGGAGCTGTTTTTT.

This clonotype occurred many times. CDR3 nucleotide sequence: TGTGCCAGCAGCTTGAGAGGACAGGACTCCTACGAGCAGTACTTC. This translates into CASSLRGQDSYEQYF. The V and J genes are TRBV7-8 and TRBJ2-7, with 7 nucleotides matching TRBD1. The CDR3 runs to 15 residues. The germline V gene has CDR1 SGHVS and CDR2 FQNEAQ. V trimming: 3 bases; J trimming: 0 bases; junction bases outside the gene matches: 5.

The chain is built from TRBV20-1 and TRBJ1-4; TRBD1 is a possible D gene (6 bases). Germline assignment: CDR1 DFQATT and CDR2 SNEGSKA (reference sequence). V was cut by 0 bases and J by 2 bases, with 13 bases left in between. The CDR3 covers 16 residues. In DNA, the CDR3 is TGCAGTGCTAGAGACTCAGGGGAGTTGACTAATGAAAAACTGTTTTTT. It codes for CSARDSGELTNEKLFF.